This T cell receptor beta chain comes out of a study of shared clonotypes between healthy human individuals. Study conclusions and caveats: A few donors had roughly 5% of their naive CD4 clonotypes in common. Generation probabilities of non-shared clonotypes were lower (relative to those shared by all four donors).

Splitting of CD4+ cells produced CD45RA+ naive and CD45RA-negative memory subsets. This clone is a singleton in its sample. Its antigen is still unknown. V shed 6 bases and J 3 bases; nucleotides not matched to a gene: 13. The CDR3 sequence is 16 residues long. Germline loops: CDR1 SGHRS, CDR2 YFSETQ. Sorted-subset replicate PCRs used approximately 200 ng of genomic DNA. This amount corresponded to 30,000 to 35,000 T cell genomes. Only in-frame clones appear in the TCRdb table, and some are missing; sequencing was by immunoSEQ multiplex PCR. The sample has roughly 2 million clones; approximately 95% are singletons.

This chain joins TRBV5-1 and TRBJ2-7; 9 bases fit TRBD1. The receptor was isolated from a man between 18 and 35 years old in good health. The sequencing sample was made of naive CD4+ T cells sorted from blood. Subset meaning: CD45RA+ positively selected. The CDR3 sequence: CASTNTPGQGSYEQYF. In DNA, the CDR3 is TGCGCCAGCACCAATACCCCAGGACAGGGGAGCTACGAGCAGTACTTC.